The clone carrying this TCR beta chain has ten or more counts. For TCRbeta, the library was prepared with unique molecular identifiers. TCRdb re-derived calls from the PCR reads in MiXCR, one entry per CDR3 protein. Of approximately 100,000 distinct CDR3 sequences listed, 9% to 15% were seen once; the top ten hold approximately 15%. These data come from a study of T-cell reconstitution after alpha-beta-depleted transplantation in children. The J segment lost 7 bases and the V segment lost 7 bases, leaving 8 bases of the junction unmatched. Germline V gives CDR1 SNHLY, CDR2 FYNNEI. This CDR3 has 14 residues.

This TCR was recovered from a human donor who donated a stem cell graft to a child with inherited bone marrow failure. The source material was PBMCs from the stem cell graft donor, sampled from the stem cell graft. The chain employs TRBV2 and TRBJ1-4; 8 nucleotides agree with TRBD1. The CDR3 sequence: CASTRDRMLEKLFF. CDR3 coding DNA: TGTGCCAGCACCAGGGACAGGATGCTTGAAAAACTGTTTTTT.